This note documents a single T cell receptor beta chain sequence. The sample comes from a study of blood T cell repertoires in COVID-19. The wider study: In each case, the material was cDNA or gDNA derived from T cells, B-cell-depleted T cells, or PBMCs.

Enrolled during active infection, Seattle patients were then followed longitudinally. Measured with immunoSEQ multiplex PCR; TCRdb has only the in-frame clones, and not every one. The table shows approximately 25,000 clones, with approximately 78% occurring only once. The clonotype was recovered from a woman in her 70s with COVID-19, enrolled during active disease. The sequencing sample was made of peripheral blood.

The CDR3 protein is CASSMGGYAFF. Here the CDR3 DNA reads TGTGCCAGCAGCATGGGGGGGTATGCTTTCTTT. The chain has TRBV6-5 and TRBJ1-1, with a weak D call TRBD1 (5 bases). Germline lookup yields CDR1 MNHEY and CDR2 SVGAGI. CDR3 length equals 11 residues. V was trimmed by 6 bases and J by 11 bases, leaving 13 bases between them.